What follows describes a single T cell receptor beta chain. The sample is drawn from a study of cytomegalovirus exposure and HLA in healthy donors. PCR involved 60 Vbeta and 13 Jbeta primers. The data were produced by immunoSEQ multiplex PCR, yet TCRdb's version contains in-frame clones alone and is incomplete. This table has under 200,000 clones, almost 80% appearing once. J was trimmed by 4 bases and V by 5 bases; bases with no gene match: 6. The CDR3 covers 15 residues. Germline V CDR1 and CDR2: SGHTA, FQGTGA. The sample consisted of PBMCs. The receptor's source is a man between 25 and 39 years old in good health and CMV-seronegative. The chain uses TRBV7-3 and TRBJ2-5; TRBD2 agrees at 11 bases. CDR3 protein: CASSPSGRYRETQYF. CDR3 DNA: TGTGCCAGCAGCCCTAGCGGGAGGTATAGAGAGACCCAGTACTTC.